The source of this T cell receptor beta chain is a study of cytomegalovirus exposure and HLA in healthy donors. Study-wide findings and caveats: Whilst most TCR sequences proved rare, a subset of public TCRs occurred across many donors. Three CMV-associated chains proved CMV antigen-specific in vitro. First-cohort TCR clusters tended to co-occur in the approximately 110 validation repertoires, a later analysis found. The study designated 150 or so TCR beta chains cytomegalovirus-associated.

The CDR3 length is 13 residues. V lost 0 bases and J 5 bases, leaving 5 bases between the germline ends. Germline V gene sequence: CDR1 MNHNS, CDR2 SASEGT. As for this clone: The target antigen is unknown.

Profiled with immunoSEQ multiplex PCR; TCRdb holds only in-frame clones, not every one. The table has about 65,000 clones, just under 95% seen once. The sequencing input was PBMCs. The origin of this receptor is a man aged 18 to 29 in good health and CMV-seropositive. The chain uses TRBV6-1 and TRBJ1-5, with D uncertain. The CDR3 region has the DNA TGTGCCAGCAGTGAAGCGGGAGATCAGCCCCAGCATTTT. Protein sequence: CASSEAGDQPQHF.